These T cell receptor beta chains were read from a single sample in a study of T cell responses to AZD1222 COVID-19 vaccine. Clones were sequenced by immunoSEQ multiplex PCR, and TCRdb holds only the in-frame ones, with some missing. The table lists fewer than 150,000 clones, approximately 86% of them singletons. The material was peripheral blood, obtained 28 days after the second AZD1222 dose. Receptors originate from an adult who received the AZD1222 COVID-19 vaccine. CDR3s include the opening cysteine and the closing phenylalanine or tryptophan. D genes are given only for firm matches. Clone sizes are given selectively: once, few, many, or a class where the clone is expanded.

v_gene,j_gene,abundance,d_gene,CDR3nt,CDR3aa
TRBV18,TRBJ2-7,NA,TRBD1,TGTGCCAGCTCCCGAGGACAGGACACCTACGAGCAGTACTTC,CASSRGQDTYEQYF
TRBV3-1/TRBV3-2,TRBJ1-5,NA,NA,TGTGCCAGCAGCCAAGGGTGGTTTAGCAATCAGCCCCAGCATTTT,CASSQGWFSNQPQHF
TRBV7-2,TRBJ2-7,NA,TRBD2,TGTGCCAGCAGCTTAGCGTGGATAGCGGGGCACGAGCAGTACTTC,CASSLAWIAGHEQYF
TRBV2,TRBJ1-4,few,TRBD1,TGTGCCAGCAGTACCGGACAGGGGAATGAAAAACTGTTTTTT,CASSTGQGNEKLFF
TRBV2,TRBJ2-5,few,NA,TGTGCCAGCAACCGCGACAGTCCTCAAGAGACCCAGTACTTC,CASNRDSPQETQYF
TRBV19,TRBJ1-2,NA,TRBD1,TGTGCCAGTAGTATAGCTTTGGGGCAGGGGGGTAGAGATGGCTACACCTTC,CASSIALGQGGRDGYTF
TRBV5-1,TRBJ2-3,NA,TRBD2,TGCGCCAGCAGCTTGTCGCTAGCGGGATCGAATACGCAGTATTTT,CASSLSLAGSNTQYF
TRBV20-1,TRBJ1-3,NA,NA,TGCAGTGCTACGGACGGAAACACCATATATTTT,CSATDGNTIYF
TRBV12-3/TRBV12-4,TRBJ1-2,NA,NA,TGTGCCAGCAGTTTACGGGGTTATGGCTACACCTTC,CASSLRGYGYTF
TRBV5-1,TRBJ1-6,NA,TRBD1,TGCGCCAGCAGCTTCACAGGGGGCTTATCACCCCTCCACTTT,CASSFTGGLSPLHF
TRBV6-5,TRBJ2-7,NA,NA,TGTGCCAGCACAGCCGGATGGGACGAGCAGTACTTC,CASTAGWDEQYF
TRBV5-1,TRBJ1-1,NA,NA,TGCGCCAGCAGCCCTACTGACAGAATGAACACTGAAGCTTTCTTT,CASSPTDRMNTEAFF
TRBV6-5,TRBJ1-5,few,NA,TGTGCCAGCACCCCCGAGGGAAGGTTGGTTCAGCCCCAGCATTTT,CASTPEGRLVQPQHF
TRBV11-2,TRBJ1-2,NA,NA,TGTGCCAGCAGCTTAGGAATGGCGACCGCCGATAGGGGCTACACCTTC,CASSLGMATADRGYTF
TRBV4-1,TRBJ1-6,NA,NA,TGCGCCAGCAGCCACCACTCCGCTAATTCACCCCTCCACTTT,CASSHHSANSPLHF
TRBV7-2,TRBJ2-1,NA,NA,TGTGCCAGCAGCTCATATTTCGGTGAGCAGTTCTTC,CASSSYFGEQFF
TRBV28,TRBJ2-7,NA,TRBD1,TGTGCCAGCATAAAACCGGGACAGGGGGAGGTCGAGCAGTACTTC,CASIKPGQGEVEQYF
TRBV25-1,TRBJ2-3,NA,NA,TGTGCCAGCAGTGGGGGGGCTGATACGCAGTATTTT,CASSGGADTQYF
TRBV27,TRBJ1-6,NA,NA,TGTGCCAGCAGTTTAGAGTTCGGGAGCTCCTATAATTCACCCCTCCACTTT,CASSLEFGSSYNSPLHF
TRBV25-1,TRBJ1-2,NA,NA,TGTGCCAGCAGTGAACTCTATGGCTACACCTTC,CASSELYGYTF
TRBV19,TRBJ2-7,once,NA,TGTGCCAGTAGTACCCCGAGCTCCTACGAGCAGTACTTC,CASSTPSSYEQYF
TRBV28,TRBJ2-7,NA,TRBD2,TGTGCCAGCAGTCAACCCGGGGGGGGATCCTACGAGCAGTACTTC,CASSQPGGGSYEQYF
TRBV5-1,TRBJ1-1,NA,NA,TGCGCCAGCAGCTCAAAAACAGACTTCATGAACACTGAAGCTTTCTTT,CASSSKTDFMNTEAFF
TRBV5-6,TRBJ1-5,NA,TRBD1,TGTGCCAGCAGCCTGGGACAGGGGGTTATGAATCAGCCCCAGCATTTT,CASSLGQGVMNQPQHF
TRBV25-1,TRBJ2-5,NA,NA,TGTGCCAGCAGTCCTTGGGAGACCCAGTACTTC,CASSPWETQYF
TRBV28,TRBJ1-5,few,TRBD1,TGTGCCAGCGGAGTTTTAGGACAGGGGGGGCCGCCCCAGCATTTT,CASGVLGQGGPPQHF
TRBV6-2/TRBV6-3,TRBJ2-5,NA,NA,TGTGCCAGCAGTGATTCACAGGGTATCGGGCAAGAGACCCAGTACTTC,CASSDSQGIGQETQYF
TRBV4-2,TRBJ1-1,NA,TRBD1,TGTGCCAGCAGATACTCAACAGGGGCCATGAACACTGAAGCTTTCTTT,CASRYSTGAMNTEAFF
TRBV19,TRBJ2-2,NA,NA,TGTGCCACCTGCAAGGACATAACGAACACCGGGGAGCTGTTTTTT,CATCKDITNTGELFF
TRBV6-2/TRBV6-3,TRBJ2-2,NA,TRBD2,TGTGCCAGCAGTTTTCCATCGCGGGGACTAGCGGCGAACACCGGGGAGCTGTTTTTT,CASSFPSRGLAANTGELFF
TRBV15,TRBJ1-2,NA,TRBD1,TGTGCCACCAGCAAAACAGGGGGCCCCCTCGGCTACACCTTC,CATSKTGGPLGYTF
TRBV18,TRBJ1-1,NA,NA,TGTGCCAGCTCCCAGACAGCGAACACTGAAGCTTTCTTT,CASSQTANTEAFF
TRBV6-4,TRBJ2-7,NA,TRBD2,TGTGCCAGCAGGTTACTAGCGGGGGATCCCTACGAGCAGTACTTC,CASRLLAGDPYEQYF
TRBV18,TRBJ2-3,once,NA,TGTGCCAGCTCACCACCTACTAGAGATACGCAGTATTTT,CASSPPTRDTQYF
TRBV6-2/TRBV6-3,TRBJ1-3,NA,NA,TGTGCCAGCAGCCCCGACAGTCCAAGCTCTGGAAACACCATATATTTT,CASSPDSPSSGNTIYF
TRBV7-6,TRBJ2-1,NA,NA,TGTGCCAGCAGCTCAGGCAATGAGCAGTTCTTC,CASSSGNEQFF
TRBV2,TRBJ1-5,NA,NA,TGTGCCAGCCGGGATTGGGGGAATCAGCCCCAGCATTTT,CASRDWGNQPQHF
TRBV2,TRBJ2-3,NA,NA,TGTGCCAGCAGTGAAGGGGGGTTCTCCACAGATACGCAGTATTTT,CASSEGGFSTDTQYF
TRBV27,TRBJ1-2,NA,TRBD1,TGTGCCAGCAGTACCTACGGACAGGGAAACTATGGCTACACCTTC,CASSTYGQGNYGYTF
TRBV7-3,TRBJ2-4,NA,TRBD1,TGTGCCAGCAGCTTAACCCGGACAGGGGGAGACATTCAGTACTTC,CASSLTRTGGDIQYF
TRBV29-1,TRBJ2-1,NA,TRBD2,TGCAGCGTAGCTCCTAGCGGTAACTCCTACAATGAGCAGTTCTTC,CSVAPSGNSYNEQFF
TRBV7-9,TRBJ2-1,NA,TRBD1,TGTGCCAGCAGCCTTCGCCCCCGGGACAGGGGTAGGAATGAGCAGTTCTTC,CASSLRPRDRGRNEQFF
TRBV15,TRBJ1-2,NA,NA,TGTGCCACCAGCCCCCATGCGGCCGGACGTTTAGCTAACTATGGCTACACCTTC,CATSPHAAGRLANYGYTF
TRBV6-5,TRBJ1-4,NA,TRBD1,TGTGCCAGCAGTTACTCGGAGGACAGGAATAATGAAAAACTGTTTTTT,CASSYSEDRNNEKLFF
TRBV10-2,TRBJ1-3,NA,NA,TGCGCCAGCAGTGATCCCTCCAACCCACAGGGCCCGACCTCTGGAAACACCATATATTTT,CASSDPSNPQGPTSGNTIYF
TRBV5-1,TRBJ1-6,NA,NA,TGCGCCAGCAGCCCACCGGACAAAGGGTCACCCCTCCACTTT,CASSPPDKGSPLHF
TRBV7-2,TRBJ1-6,NA,NA,TGTGCCAGCAGCTTAGTTTGGAGGAATTCACCCCTCCACTTT,CASSLVWRNSPLHF
TRBV5-1,TRBJ1-2,once,NA,TGCGCCAGCAGCTGGGGGGCTTATGGCTACACCTTC,CASSWGAYGYTF
TRBV28,TRBJ1-1,NA,NA,TGTGCCAGCAGTTGGGGTGGGCGTACTGAAGCTTTCTTT,CASSWGGRTEAFF
TRBV7-8,TRBJ1-1,NA,NA,TGTGCCAGCAGCCAAGACATGAACACTGAAGCTTTCTTT,CASSQDMNTEAFF
TRBV5-1,TRBJ1-2,once,NA,TGCGCCAGCAGCTTGGACCCGGAGAACTATGGCTACACCTTC,CASSLDPENYGYTF
TRBV3-1/TRBV3-2,TRBJ2-3,NA,NA,TGTGCCAGCAGCCAACCGGCAGGGGCAACAGATACGCAGTATTTT,CASSQPAGATDTQYF
TRBV5-1,TRBJ2-5,NA,NA,TGCGCCAGCAGCTTGTATGGGGGAGAGACCCAGTACTTC,CASSLYGGETQYF